The rows below give T cell receptor beta chains drawn from one sample of a study of long-term antiretroviral therapy in people with HIV. Method: immunoSEQ multiplex PCR; TCRdb's copy keeps in-frame clones and lacks some. The data show approximately 39,000 clones, 65% to 90% seen once. The sample in question was unsorted PBMCs, obtained 1.5 years after starting antiretroviral therapy. The receptors originated from a man aged 18-30 years with HIV. CDR3s include the opening cysteine and the closing phenylalanine or tryptophan. A D gene is named only where the DNA matches it firmly. Clone size is stated in some rows and not others, as once, few, many or a class when expanded.

clone size: .; D gene: .; V gene: TRBV13; J gene: TRBJ2-7; CDR3 DNA: TGTGCCAGCAGCCCGGATAGCGGAGGGGGCGTTTACGAGCAGTACTTC; CDR3 protein: CASSPDSGGGVYEQYF
clone size: few; D gene: .; V gene: TRBV5-1; J gene: TRBJ1-1; CDR3 DNA: TGCGCCAGCAGCTTGGGGGCAGGAAGGGGCCTGCCGAACACTGAAGCTTTCTTT; CDR3 protein: CASSLGAGRGLPNTEAFF
clone size: few; D gene: .; V gene: TRBV7-9; J gene: TRBJ1-1; CDR3 DNA: TGTGCCAGCAGCTTGAGGTCCAAGGGGGGTATGAACACTGAAGCTTTCTTT; CDR3 protein: CASSLRSKGGMNTEAFF
clone size: few; D gene: .; V gene: TRBV7-2; J gene: TRBJ2-2; CDR3 DNA: TGTGCCAGCAGCTTATTGTACACCGGGGAGCTGTTTTTT; CDR3 protein: CASSLLYTGELFF
clone size: .; D gene: .; V gene: TRBV7-2; J gene: TRBJ2-2; CDR3 DNA: TGTGCCAGCAGCTTAAAGAACACCGGGGAGCTGTTTTTT; CDR3 protein: CASSLKNTGELFF
clone size: .; D gene: .; V gene: TRBV5-1; J gene: TRBJ2-7; CDR3 DNA: TGCGCCAGCAGCCCCGGGACTTCCGTGTACGAGCAGTACTTC; CDR3 protein: CASSPGTSVYEQYF
clone size: .; D gene: .; V gene: TRBV18; J gene: TRBJ2-1; CDR3 DNA: TGTGCCAGCTCACCAAACTGGCGAGCGAATGAGCAGTTCTTC; CDR3 protein: CASSPNWRANEQFF
clone size: .; D gene: .; V gene: TRBV20-1; J gene: TRBJ1-2; CDR3 DNA: TGCAGTGGTGGGGGGGACTATGGCTACACCTTC; CDR3 protein: CSGGGDYGYTF
clone size: .; D gene: TRBD2; V gene: TRBV28; J gene: TRBJ2-1; CDR3 DNA: TGTGCCAGCAGTTTAATAGCGGGAGGTTCTAATGAGCAGTTCTTC; CDR3 protein: CASSLIAGGSNEQFF
clone size: .; D gene: .; V gene: TRBV5-4; J gene: TRBJ1-1; CDR3 DNA: TGTGCCAGCAGCTCCGGACACCCGAACACTGAAGCTTTCTTT; CDR3 protein: CASSSGHPNTEAFF
clone size: .; D gene: TRBD1; V gene: TRBV19; J gene: TRBJ1-3; CDR3 DNA: TGTGCCACCGGACAGGGTTCTGGAAACACCATATATTTT; CDR3 protein: CATGQGSGNTIYF
clone size: .; D gene: TRBD2; V gene: TRBV19; J gene: TRBJ2-7; CDR3 DNA: TGTGCCAGTAGTTTCGGCGGGAGCCCCTACGAGCAGTACTTC; CDR3 protein: CASSFGGSPYEQYF
clone size: .; D gene: TRBD2; V gene: TRBV11-2; J gene: TRBJ2-2; CDR3 DNA: TGTGCCAGCAGCCCCAGAACGCTAGCGGGAGAGACCGGGGAGCTGTTTTTT; CDR3 protein: CASSPRTLAGETGELFF
clone size: .; D gene: .; V gene: TRBV27; J gene: TRBJ2-5; CDR3 DNA: TGTGCCAGCAGTTTAGGGCAGGGAAGAGAGACCCAGTACTTC; CDR3 protein: CASSLGQGRETQYF
clone size: .; D gene: .; V gene: TRBV15; J gene: TRBJ2-7; CDR3 DNA: TGTGCCACCAGCATAATCATGGGGTACGAGCAGTACTTC; CDR3 protein: CATSIIMGYEQYF
clone size: .; D gene: TRBD1; V gene: TRBV9; J gene: TRBJ1-4; CDR3 DNA: TGTGCCAGCAGCCCATGGGGGGGACAGTCCCTGTTTTTT; CDR3 protein: CASSPWGGQSLFF
clone size: .; D gene: .; V gene: TRBV18; J gene: TRBJ1-1; CDR3 DNA: TGTGCCAGCTCACCGCAGAAAAACACTGAAGCTTTCTTT; CDR3 protein: CASSPQKNTEAFF
clone size: .; D gene: .; V gene: TRBV5-4; J gene: TRBJ1-1; CDR3 DNA: TGTGCCAGCAGCCCTAGGGGGGTATTCACTGAAGCTTTCTTT; CDR3 protein: CASSPRGVFTEAFF
clone size: .; D gene: TRBD2; V gene: TRBV29-1; J gene: TRBJ2-3; CDR3 DNA: TGCAGCGTCCGCGGACTAGCGCTTAGCACAGATACGCAGTATTTT; CDR3 protein: CSVRGLALSTDTQYF
clone size: .; D gene: .; V gene: TRBV4-1; J gene: TRBJ1-1; CDR3 DNA: TGCGCCAGCAGCCGCGGGGGGGGCGCGAACACTGAAGCTTTCTTT; CDR3 protein: CASSRGGGANTEAFF
clone size: .; D gene: .; V gene: TRBV14; J gene: TRBJ2-7; CDR3 DNA: TGTGCCAGCAGCCAAGTTCCAGGGGCCACCTACGAGCAGTACTTC; CDR3 protein: CASSQVPGATYEQYF
clone size: .; D gene: .; V gene: TRBV20-1; J gene: TRBJ1-2; CDR3 DNA: TGCAGTGCCAGGCAGGGAGGTGCCTACACCTTC; CDR3 protein: CSARQGGAYTF
clone size: .; D gene: .; V gene: TRBV18; J gene: TRBJ1-4; CDR3 DNA: TGTGCCAGCTCGCCCAGGGGCCCCGCAACTAATGAAAAACTGTTTTTT; CDR3 protein: CASSPRGPATNEKLFF
clone size: few; D gene: TRBD2; V gene: TRBV14; J gene: TRBJ2-7; CDR3 DNA: TGTGCCAGCAGCCTGAGAGCGACTAGCAGTAACTACGAGCAGTACTTC; CDR3 protein: CASSLRATSSNYEQYF
clone size: .; D gene: .; V gene: TRBV25-1; J gene: TRBJ1-4; CDR3 DNA: TGTGCCAGCAGTGACCCCGGGCTTTCTACGTCAGGAAAACTGTTTTTT; CDR3 protein: CASSDPGLSTSGKLFF
clone size: .; D gene: TRBD2; V gene: TRBV9; J gene: TRBJ2-1; CDR3 DNA: TGTGCCAGCAGCGTTGCTAGCGGGAGGGGATCAAGTGAGCAGTTCTTC; CDR3 protein: CASSVASGRGSSEQFF
clone size: .; D gene: .; V gene: TRBV5-1; J gene: TRBJ2-3; CDR3 DNA: TGCGCCAGCAGCACCCCGAGACAGGGCGGGGGGACGACAGATACGCAGTATTTT; CDR3 protein: CASSTPRQGGGTTDTQYF
clone size: .; D gene: TRBD2; V gene: TRBV28; J gene: TRBJ2-3; CDR3 DNA: TGTGCCAGCGTCTTTGCGGGGGACACAGATACGCAGTATTTT; CDR3 protein: CASVFAGDTDTQYF
clone size: once; D gene: TRBD1; V gene: TRBV6-5; J gene: TRBJ1-1; CDR3 DNA: TGTGCCAGCAGTTACTCAACGACAGGGGGGGGTACTGAAGCTTTCTTT; CDR3 protein: CASSYSTTGGGTEAFF
clone size: .; D gene: .; V gene: TRBV7-2; J gene: TRBJ1-2; CDR3 DNA: TGTGCCAGCAGCTTAGCAGGTTATGGCTACACCTTC; CDR3 protein: CASSLAGYGYTF
clone size: .; D gene: TRBD1; V gene: TRBV7-9; J gene: TRBJ1-4; CDR3 DNA: TGTGCCAGCAGCCTCCCGCCAGGGGGAAACGAAAAACTGTTTTTT; CDR3 protein: CASSLPPGGNEKLFF
clone size: .; D gene: TRBD1; V gene: TRBV6-1; J gene: TRBJ1-5; CDR3 DNA: TGTGCCAGCACAGTAGACAGGGGTACGAGGCAGCCCCAGCATTTT; CDR3 protein: CASTVDRGTRQPQHF
clone size: .; D gene: .; V gene: TRBV7-2; J gene: TRBJ2-2; CDR3 DNA: TGTGCCAGCAGCCCCAGGGTGACCGGGGAGCTGTTTTTT; CDR3 protein: CASSPRVTGELFF
clone size: once; D gene: .; V gene: TRBV10-2; J gene: TRBJ1-1; CDR3 DNA: TGCGCCAGCAGTGCGTCTGGTCTGACTGAAGCTTTCTTT; CDR3 protein: CASSASGLTEAFF
clone size: once; D gene: .; V gene: TRBV28; J gene: TRBJ2-7; CDR3 DNA: TGTGCCAGCAAAAGGACGGAAAGCTCCTACGAGCAGTACTTC; CDR3 protein: CASKRTESSYEQYF
clone size: .; D gene: .; V gene: TRBV5-4; J gene: TRBJ1-1; CDR3 DNA: TGTGCCAGCAGCTTTGAAGGGGGCACTGAAGCTTTCTTT; CDR3 protein: CASSFEGGTEAFF
clone size: .; D gene: .; V gene: TRBV7-2; J gene: TRBJ2-3; CDR3 DNA: TGTGCCAGCAGTCTACAGGGCCGCACAGATACGCAGTATTTT; CDR3 protein: CASSLQGRTDTQYF
clone size: .; D gene: .; V gene: TRBV5-8; J gene: TRBJ2-7; CDR3 DNA: TGTGCCAGCAGCAACACCGGGGGTGGCAGAAAGGACTACGAGCAGTACTTC; CDR3 protein: CASSNTGGGRKDYEQYF
clone size: .; D gene: .; V gene: TRBV29-1; J gene: TRBJ2-2; CDR3 DNA: TGCAGCGCCGCCTACACCGGGGAGCTGTTTTTT; CDR3 protein: CSAAYTGELFF
clone size: .; D gene: .; V gene: TRBV7-6; J gene: TRBJ2-7; CDR3 DNA: TGTGCCAGCATGACAAGAATAGGCGAGCAGTACTTC; CDR3 protein: CASMTRIGEQYF
clone size: .; D gene: .; V gene: TRBV28; J gene: TRBJ1-1; CDR3 DNA: TGTGCCAGCAGTTTAGGTTCCACTGAAGCTTTCTTT; CDR3 protein: CASSLGSTEAFF
clone size: few; D gene: .; V gene: TRBV7-9; J gene: TRBJ2-7; CDR3 DNA: TGTGCCAGCAGCTCTGGGACCTACGAGCAGTACTTC; CDR3 protein: CASSSGTYEQYF
clone size: .; D gene: .; V gene: TRBV15; J gene: TRBJ2-4; CDR3 DNA: TGTGCCACCAGCAGAGACCTTGGGCTCCCACTCCACCCGGCCAAAAACATTCAGTACTTC; CDR3 protein: CATSRDLGLPLHPAKNIQYF
clone size: .; D gene: TRBD1; V gene: TRBV27; J gene: TRBJ2-5; CDR3 DNA: TGTGCCAGTCGTGTTCGCGTAGGGACAGGGAACACACAAGAGACCCAGTACTTC; CDR3 protein: CASRVRVGTGNTQETQYF
clone size: .; D gene: TRBD2; V gene: TRBV7-2; J gene: TRBJ2-7; CDR3 DNA: TGTGCCAGCAGCTCATCTAGCGGGAGACTGTACTTC; CDR3 protein: CASSSSSGRLYF
clone size: few; D gene: .; V gene: TRBV9; J gene: TRBJ2-2; CDR3 DNA: TGTGCCAGCAGCGCCCTATTACAGGGCACCGGGGAGCTGTTTTTT; CDR3 protein: CASSALLQGTGELFF
clone size: .; D gene: TRBD1; V gene: TRBV5-1; J gene: TRBJ2-5; CDR3 DNA: TGCGCCAGCAGCTTGGGGCGGGGGACAGGGGTTTTGAAGACCCAGTACTTC; CDR3 protein: CASSLGRGTGVLKTQYF
clone size: .; D gene: .; V gene: TRBV28; J gene: TRBJ1-4; CDR3 DNA: TGTGCCAGCCGAGGCGGGGGAAAGGATAATGAAAAACTGTTTTTT; CDR3 protein: CASRGGGKDNEKLFF
clone size: .; D gene: .; V gene: TRBV28; J gene: TRBJ2-2; CDR3 DNA: TGTGCCAGCATCCGGGTCCCCGGGGAGCTGTTTTTT; CDR3 protein: CASIRVPGELFF
clone size: few; D gene: .; V gene: TRBV7-2; J gene: TRBJ2-7; CDR3 DNA: TGTGCCAGCAGCTTGACCGGAAGGCAGCACGAGCAGTACTTC; CDR3 protein: CASSLTGRQHEQYF
clone size: .; D gene: .; V gene: TRBV11-2; J gene: TRBJ1-1; CDR3 DNA: TGTGCCAGCAGCTTAACCCAGCTAATGAACACTGAAGCTTTCTTT; CDR3 protein: CASSLTQLMNTEAFF
clone size: .; D gene: TRBD2; V gene: TRBV11-2; J gene: TRBJ2-1; CDR3 DNA: TGTGCCAGCAGCTCCCAAAGGACTAGGTCGGGGAGTGAGCAGTTCTTC; CDR3 protein: CASSSQRTRSGSEQFF
clone size: .; D gene: TRBD2; V gene: TRBV14; J gene: TRBJ2-7; CDR3 DNA: TGTGCCAGCAGCCAACATACTAGCGGGCCTACCTACGAGCAGTACTTC; CDR3 protein: CASSQHTSGPTYEQYF
clone size: .; D gene: TRBD1; V gene: TRBV19; J gene: TRBJ2-7; CDR3 DNA: TGTGCCAGTAGTACGTCGTGGCAGGGGGCTCGCAACGAGCAGTACTTC; CDR3 protein: CASSTSWQGARNEQYF
clone size: .; D gene: .; V gene: TRBV5-4; J gene: TRBJ2-1; CDR3 DNA: TGTGCCAGCAGCAAGGATACAGGTGGATACAATGAGCAGTTCTTC; CDR3 protein: CASSKDTGGYNEQFF